These 31 T cell receptor beta chains originate from one sample sequenced in a study of T-cell reconstitution after alpha-beta-depleted transplantation in children. Unique molecular identifiers featured in how the TCRbeta library was prepared. In TCRdb, the PCR reads were re-called with MiXCR into one record per CDR3 protein. The sample includes fewer than 700,000 distinct CDR3 sequences, 20% to 25% seen only once; the top ten take less than 15%. The specimen comprised PBMCs, mostly from graft donor cells, sampled 360 days after TCRalphabeta/CD19-depleted stem cell transplant. The receptors shown here come from a boy under two years old who had a stem cell transplant for acute myeloid leukemia, so the T cells may come from the graft donor.

The chain employs TRBV29-1 and TRBJ2-2; D ambiguous. Germline CDR1 and CDR2: SQVTM and ANQGSEA. Trimming stripped 6 bases from V and 6 bases from J, with 5 bases between. The CDR3 runs 10 residues. CDR3 nucleotide sequence: TGCAGCGTGGAACCCGGGGAGCTGTTTTTT. Translation: CSVEPGELFF.

The chain carries TRBV7-2 and TRBJ2-5; possible D gene TRBD2, 6 bases. CDR3 length: 17 residues. The germline V gene has CDR1 SGHTA and CDR2 FQGNSA. Trimming stripped 1 base from V and 2 bases from J, with 17 bases between. The CDR3 sequence: CASSLGPMGGGQETQYF. The CDR3 nucleotides are TGTGCCAGCAGCTTAGGCCCCATGGGGGGTGGTCAAGAGACCCAGTACTTC.

This clonotype was counted ten times or more. The V gene is TRBV9, the J gene TRBJ1-2; 10 positions match TRBD1. J lost 3 bases, V lost 1 base, and 3 bases had no gene match. The CDR3 consists of 15 residues. In germline, CDR1 is SGDLS, CDR2 YYNGEE. CDR3 protein: CASSVRDRGDYGYTF. The CDR3 nucleotides are TGTGCCAGCAGCGTAAGGGACAGGGGAGACTATGGCTACACCTTC.

V gene TRBV12-3 or TRBV12-4 combines with J gene TRBJ2-5; D call uncertain. The CDR3 runs 11 residues. V was trimmed by 7 bases and J by 4 bases, leaving 7 bases between them. The CDR3 region is CASMVRETQYF. CDR3 bases: TGTGCCAGCATGGTTCGAGAGACCCAGTACTTC.

For the CDR3, the DNA is TGTGCCAGCAGCCCGGACAGGGATGGCAAAAACATTCAGTACTTC. This encodes CASSPDRDGKNIQYF. The chain is built from TRBV5-6 and TRBJ2-4; 8 nucleotides match TRBD1. V lost 4 bases to trimming and J lost 3 bases; unmatched junction nucleotides: 6. Germline values: CDR1 SGHDT, CDR2 YYEEEE. This CDR3 spans 15 amino acids.

J is TRBJ2-1 and V is TRBV28, with D possibly being TRBD1 (6 bases). In germline, CDR1 is MDHEN, CDR2 SYDVKM. The CDR3 is made up of 13 amino acids. Trimming left V 6 bases short and J 7 bases short, with 13 bases between. CDR3 bases: TGTGCCAGCAGGCTGACAGGAATTAATGAGCAGTTCTTC. It specifies CASRLTGINEQFF.

This clonotype was detected a few times. The J gene is TRBJ1-1, the V gene TRBV12-3 or TRBV12-4; weak D call: TRBD1 (6 bases). With 6 bases removed from V and 9 bases from J, the gap between germline ends came to 17 bases. The CDR3 loop spans 13 amino acids. The CDR3 spells CASSGPQGNKAFF. The CDR3 coding sequence is TGTGCCAGCAGCGGACCTCAGGGGAACAAAGCTTTCTTT.

This clonotype appeared a few times. The rearrangement joins TRBV20-1 to TRBJ2-7; 8 bases fit TRBD2. The germline V gene encodes CDR1 DFQATT and CDR2 SNEGSKA (reference sequence). Trimming removed 3 bases from V and 4 bases from J; junction bases left unmatched: 14. This CDR3 comprises 16 residues. The CDR3 spells CSASPSGGGPSYEQYF. The CDR3 DNA is TGCAGTGCTAGTCCATCCGGCGGGGGGCCGAGTTACGAGCAGTACTTC.

V and J are TRBV5-8 and TRBJ2-3, with D possibly being TRBD2 (5 bases). CDR1 is SGHTS and CDR2 is YDEGEE in the germline V gene. V shed 3 bases and J shed 6 bases, with 17 bases lying between them. CDR3 length equals 15 residues. CDR3 DNA: TGTGCCAGCAGCTACCGGGGTGTTTCATCGGATACGCAGTATTTT. Protein sequence: CASSYRGVSSDTQYF.

Only a few counts were recorded for this clonotype. The chain couples TRBV6-2 or TRBV6-3 to TRBJ2-3; 9 positions agree with TRBD2. The CDR3 loop spans 13 amino acids. Per germline, CDR1 MNHEY and CDR2 SVGEGT. After removal of 7 bases from V and 9 bases from J, the junction contained 8 bases not matched to a gene. This CDR3 is CASIKEAGGTQYF. The CDR3 bases are TGTGCCAGCATAAAAGAAGCGGGGGGCACGCAGTATTTT.

The rearrangement uses TRBV29-1 and TRBJ2-3; D might be TRBD2 (7 bases). This CDR3 has 14 residues. Trimming pared 7 bases from V and 9 bases from J, leaving 23 bases between. Germline assignment: CDR1 SQVTM and CDR2 ANQGSEA. The DNA for the CDR3 is TGCAGCGCCGCGGGGAGGGCTATAACAGGGACGCAGTATTTT. It translates to CSAAGRAITGTQYF.

This clonotype has at least ten counts. The V gene is TRBV5-1, the J gene TRBJ1-4; 9 nucleotides line up with TRBD1. The ends lost 0 bases at V and 6 bases at J; junction bases unmatched: 0. The germline V gene encodes CDR1 SGHRS and CDR2 YFSETQ. The CDR3 covers 14 residues. This CDR3 is CASSLGDRDEKLFF. CDR3 bases: TGCGCCAGCAGCTTGGGGGACAGGGATGAAAAACTGTTTTTT.

This clonotype has only a few counts. The V call is TRBV9, the J call TRBJ1-2; maybe TRBD1 (5 bases). This CDR3 contains 14 residues. Germline CDR1 and CDR2: SGDLS and YYNGEE. V lost 0 bases and J 2 bases, leaving 8 bases between the germline ends. CDR3 sequence reads: CASSVAGRNYGYTF. The CDR3 region has the DNA TGTGCCAGCAGCGTAGCAGGGAGGAACTATGGCTACACCTTC.

At least ten counts were recorded for this clonotype. V and J are TRBV20-1 and TRBJ1-1; D call uncertain. The germline V gene has CDR1 DFQATT and CDR2 SNEGSKA (reference sequence). There are 11 residues in the CDR3. Trimming pared 6 bases from V and 5 bases from J, leaving 10 bases between. CDR3 nucleotides: TGCAGTGCCGTCGACTGGACTGAAGCTTTCTTT. The encoded protein is CSAVDWTEAFF.

At least ten counts were recorded for this clonotype. V and J are TRBV5-1 and TRBJ2-3; D gene unclear. The CDR3 has 16 amino acids. Germline V gene sequence: CDR1 SGHRS, CDR2 YFSETQ. V gave up 1 base and J gave up 0 bases, with 12 bases separating them. The CDR3 region has the DNA TGCGCCAGCAGCTTGCGTGGCACAGCTAGCACAGATACGCAGTATTTT. Encoded protein: CASSLRGTASTDTQYF.

This clonotype was picked up many times. The chain has TRBV29-1 and TRBJ2-5; D possibly matches TRBD1 or TRBD2 (5 bases each). Germline V CDR1 and CDR2: SQVTM, ANQGSEA. This CDR3 has 12 residues. The V end was cut by 7 bases, the J end by 5 bases, with 14 bases between. The CDR3 bases are TGCAGCGCCGTTGAGGGGCCGGAGACCCAGTACTTC. As protein: CSAVEGPETQYF.

The chain is built from TRBV7-9 and TRBJ2-7; D might be TRBD1 or TRBD2, each matching 5 bases. V was clipped by 1 base and J by 2 bases, with 15 bases between them. CDR1 SEHNR and CDR2 FQNEAQ come from the germline V gene (reference sequence). The CDR3 covers 16 residues. CDR3 nucleotides: TGTGCCAGCAGCTTAGGAGGGACCGCGCGGACCTACGAGCAGTACTTC. Translating gives CASSLGGTARTYEQYF.

This chain links TRBV7-6 with TRBJ2-1; TRBD2 matches at 10 bases. The CDR3 covers 16 residues. CDR1 and CDR2 from the germline V gene are SGHVS and FNYEAQ. V lost 5 bases to trimming and J lost 8 bases; unmatched junction nucleotides: 12. In nucleotides, the CDR3 is TGTGCCAGCAGCGCAACTAAGCGGGGGGGCCGGTATGAGCAGTTCTTC. Its protein product is CASSATKRGGRYEQFF.

Only a few counts were recorded for this clonotype. The rearrangement joins TRBV20-1 to TRBJ2-5, with D unclear. Germline CDR1 reads DFQATT; CDR2 reads SNEGSKA (reference sequence). V was cut by 3 bases and J by 1 base, with 6 bases left in between. This CDR3 comprises 12 residues. CDR3 DNA: TGCAGTGCTAGCAGCATCCAAGAGACCCAGTACTTC. Amino acid sequence: CSASSIQETQYF.

This clonotype was seen only a few times. The gene calls are TRBV20-1 and TRBJ2-7; the D is unclear. Germline V gene lookup returns CDR1 DFQATT and CDR2 SNEGSKA (reference sequence). The CDR3 totals 15 residues. Trimming took off 0 bases at V and 0 bases at J, with 12 bases between the two ends. CDR3 sequence (DNA): TGCAGTGCTAGAGATCCGGCGAGGCGCTCCTACGAGCAGTACTTC. Its translation is CSARDPARRSYEQYF.

The V call is TRBV7-2, the J call TRBJ2-7; 7 bases are shared with TRBD2. The junction had 2 bases not matched to a gene; V was cut back by 0 bases and J by 6 bases. Germline values: CDR1 SGHTA, CDR2 FQGNSA. The CDR3 sequence is 13 residues long. The CDR3: CASSLAREFEQYF. DNA for the CDR3: TGTGCCAGCAGCTTAGCGCGGGAGTTCGAGCAGTACTTC.

This clonotype was found many times. The gene calls are TRBV12-3 or TRBV12-4 and TRBJ1-5, with D unresolved. The V end was cut by 3 bases, the J end by 6 bases, with 9 bases between. This CDR3 has 13 residues. The CDR3 DNA follows: TGTGCCAGCAGTTTGAGGGCTATTCAGCCCCAGCATTTT. Translation gives CASSLRAIQPQHF.

This clonotype was seen more than once but under ten times. This chain connects TRBV20-1 to TRBJ2-1, with D perhaps TRBD2 (6 bases). This CDR3 contains 14 residues. Per germline, CDR1 DFQATT and CDR2 SNEGSKA (reference sequence). Deletions cut 5 bases from V and 4 bases from J, with 15 bases between. This chain's CDR3 is CSAHSGSTYNEQFF. The CDR3 coding sequence is TGCAGTGCTCATAGCGGATCCACATACAATGAGCAGTTCTTC.

The rearrangement joins TRBV6-5 to TRBJ1-2, with a weak D call TRBD1 (6 bases). V was shortened by 6 bases and J by 3 bases, with 14 bases between the two germline ends. The germline CDR1 and CDR2 sequences are MNHEY and SVGAGI. This CDR3 has 14 residues. The CDR3 region is CASRKQGLDYGYTF. In nucleotides, the CDR3 is TGTGCCAGCAGAAAACAGGGTCTTGACTATGGCTACACCTTC.

This clonotype has a handful of counts. The J gene is TRBJ2-5, the V gene TRBV20-1, with 8 bases matching TRBD1. The length of the CDR3 is 15 residues. The V gene end was trimmed by 6 bases and the J gene end by 2 bases; junction bases not matched to a gene: 11. The germline V gene encodes CDR1 DFQATT and CDR2 SNEGSKA (reference sequence). In nucleotides, the CDR3 is TGCAGTGCGTGGGACAGGCATAGCCTGCAAGAGACCCAGTACTTC. It translates to CSAWDRHSLQETQYF.

There are a few counts of this clonotype. The chain recombines TRBV12-3 or TRBV12-4 with TRBJ1-1; TRBD1 matches 10 bases. This CDR3 contains 15 residues. With V trimmed by 7 bases and J by 0 bases, 5 bases remained unmatched. The chain's CDR3 is CASKLGQGLNTEAFF. CDR3 in DNA: TGTGCCAGCAAGCTGGGACAGGGGTTGAACACTGAAGCTTTCTTT.

The chain is built from TRBV7-8 and TRBJ2-2; D remains unclear. CDR3 length: 14 residues. V shed 3 bases and J shed 7 bases, with 12 bases lying between them. The germline V gene has CDR1 SGHVS and CDR2 FQNEAQ. This CDR3 is CASSFADPGGELFF. The CDR3 nucleotides are TGTGCCAGCAGCTTCGCGGATCCCGGCGGGGAGCTGTTTTTT.

The table lists this clonotype with many counts. This chain uses TRBV20-1 with TRBJ1-2, with D possibly matching TRBD1 (6 bases). Germline CDR1 reads DFQATT; CDR2 reads SNEGSKA (reference sequence). The length of the CDR3 is 13 residues. V lost 4 bases and J 1 base, leaving 10 bases between the germline ends. Here the CDR3 reads CSATGQFNYGYTF. As DNA, the CDR3 is TGCAGTGCTACCGGACAGTTTAACTATGGCTACACCTTC.

The rearrangement links TRBV20-1 to TRBJ2-1; 8 nucleotides line up with TRBD1. The CDR3 is made up of 14 amino acids. Germline CDR1 DFQATT, CDR2 SNEGSKA (reference sequence). Germline trimming cut 5 bases from V and 6 bases from J; bases unmatched to any gene: 9. The CDR3 DNA is TGCAGTGCTGTCAGGGGGCTCTTGTCCAATGAGCAGTTCTTC. This codes for CSAVRGLLSNEQFF.

The table lists this clonotype with many counts. The rearrangement links TRBV6-1 to TRBJ2-7; 12 bases are shared with TRBD1. CDR3 size: 16 residues. The V and J ends lost 6 bases and 3 bases, in that order; junction bases with no gene match: 9. CDR1 and CDR2 (germline): MNHNS, SASEGT. The CDR3 DNA follows: TGTGCCAGCAGACCCCCGGGACAGGGGGCTTTCTACGAGCAGTACTTC. It translates to CASRPPGQGAFYEQYF.

In this sample, this clonotype turned up many times. The chain is built from TRBV15 and TRBJ2-1; D is ambiguous. The CDR3 runs 13 residues. Germline assignment: CDR1 LNHNV and CDR2 YYDKDF (reference sequence). V was cut by 3 bases and J by 7 bases, with 10 bases left in between. The CDR3 DNA sequence: TGTGCCACCAGCAGCCTACTGGAGAATGAGCAGTTCTTC. Amino acids: CATSSLLENEQFF.